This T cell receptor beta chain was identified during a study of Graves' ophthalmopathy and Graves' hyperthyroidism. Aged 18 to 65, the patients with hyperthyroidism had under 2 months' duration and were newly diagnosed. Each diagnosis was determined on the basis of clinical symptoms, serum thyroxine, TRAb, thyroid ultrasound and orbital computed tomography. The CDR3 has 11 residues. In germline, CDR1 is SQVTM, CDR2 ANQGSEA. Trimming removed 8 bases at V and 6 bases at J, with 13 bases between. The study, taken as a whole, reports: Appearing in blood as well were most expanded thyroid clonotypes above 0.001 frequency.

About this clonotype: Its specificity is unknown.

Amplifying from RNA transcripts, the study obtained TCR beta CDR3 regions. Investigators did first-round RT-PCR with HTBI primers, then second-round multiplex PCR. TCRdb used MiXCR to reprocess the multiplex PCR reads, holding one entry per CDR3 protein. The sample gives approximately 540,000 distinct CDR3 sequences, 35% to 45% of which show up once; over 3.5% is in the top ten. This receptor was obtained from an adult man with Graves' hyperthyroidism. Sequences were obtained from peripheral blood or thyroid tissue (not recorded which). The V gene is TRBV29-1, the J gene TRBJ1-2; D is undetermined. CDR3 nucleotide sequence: TGCAGCTTAGCGCACAGCCATGGCTACACCTTC. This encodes CSLAHSHGYTF.